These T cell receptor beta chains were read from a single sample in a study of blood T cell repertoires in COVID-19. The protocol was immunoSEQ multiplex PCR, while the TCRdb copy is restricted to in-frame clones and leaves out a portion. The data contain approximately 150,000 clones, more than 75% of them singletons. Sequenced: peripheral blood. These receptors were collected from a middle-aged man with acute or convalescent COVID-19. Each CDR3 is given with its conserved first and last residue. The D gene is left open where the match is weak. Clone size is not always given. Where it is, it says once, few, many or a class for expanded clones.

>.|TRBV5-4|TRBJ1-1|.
CASSLSGALMNTEAFF
TGTGCCAGCAGCTTGTCAGGGGCCTTAATGAACACTGAAGCTTTCTTT
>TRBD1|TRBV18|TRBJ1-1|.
CASSLGQAFNTEAFF
TGTGCCAGCTCACTGGGACAGGCTTTTAACACTGAAGCTTTCTTT
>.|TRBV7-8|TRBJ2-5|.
CASSLGQEETQYF
TGTGCCAGCAGCTTAGGACAGGAAGAGACCCAGTACTTC
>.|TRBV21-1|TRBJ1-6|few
CASSSTGYNSPLHF
TGTGCCAGCAGTTCGACAGGGTATAATTCACCCCTCCACTTT
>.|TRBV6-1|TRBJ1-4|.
CASSEGGLGEKLFF
TGTGCCAGCAGTGAAGGAGGGCTGGGGGAAAAACTGTTTTTT
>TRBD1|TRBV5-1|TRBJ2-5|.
CASSEQDTGARETQYF
TGCGCCAGCAGCGAGCAAGATACAGGGGCGCGGGAGACCCAGTACTTC
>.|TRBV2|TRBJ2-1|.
CASSTSDPRGGNEQFF
TGTGCCAGCAGCACCTCAGACCCTAGAGGAGGCAATGAGCAGTTCTTC
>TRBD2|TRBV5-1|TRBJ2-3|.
CASSPGTSGGTTDTQYF
TGCGCCAGCAGCCCAGGGACTAGCGGGGGGACCACAGATACGCAGTATTTT
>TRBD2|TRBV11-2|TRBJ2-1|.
CASSPLAGNYNEQFF
TGTGCCAGCAGCCCTCTAGCGGGGAACTACAATGAGCAGTTCTTC
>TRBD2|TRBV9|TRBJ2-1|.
CASSVGTSGGHSSSYNEQFF
TGTGCCAGCAGCGTCGGGACTAGCGGGGGCCATTCGAGCTCCTACAATGAGCAGTTCTTC
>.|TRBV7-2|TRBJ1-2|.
CASSLDTGMGYGYTF
TGTGCCAGCAGCTTAGATACGGGAATGGGCTATGGCTACACCTTC
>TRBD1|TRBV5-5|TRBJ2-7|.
CASSPRTGFVDF
TGTGCCAGCAGCCCTCGGACAGGCTTTGTGGACTTC
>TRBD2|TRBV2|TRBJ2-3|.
CASSEMSRLAGPDTQYF
TGTGCCAGCAGTGAAATGAGTCGACTAGCGGGTCCAGATACGCAGTATTTT
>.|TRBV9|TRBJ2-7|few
CASSVGTGTYEQYF
TGTGCCAGCAGCGTAGGTACAGGGACCTACGAGCAGTACTTC
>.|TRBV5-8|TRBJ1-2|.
CASSFGFKTADYGYTF
TGTGCCAGCAGCTTTGGGTTCAAAACTGCGGACTATGGCTACACCTTC
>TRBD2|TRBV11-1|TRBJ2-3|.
CASSGPGTNTDTQYF
TGTGCCAGCAGCGGGCCCGGGACTAACACAGATACGCAGTATTTT
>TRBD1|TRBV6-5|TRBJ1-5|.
CASCRRGTEHQPQHF
TGTGCCAGCTGTCGAAGAGGGACAGAACATCAGCCCCAGCATTTT
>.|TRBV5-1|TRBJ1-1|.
CASNREPNTEAFF
TGCGCCAGCAACCGGGAACCTAACACTGAAGCTTTCTTT